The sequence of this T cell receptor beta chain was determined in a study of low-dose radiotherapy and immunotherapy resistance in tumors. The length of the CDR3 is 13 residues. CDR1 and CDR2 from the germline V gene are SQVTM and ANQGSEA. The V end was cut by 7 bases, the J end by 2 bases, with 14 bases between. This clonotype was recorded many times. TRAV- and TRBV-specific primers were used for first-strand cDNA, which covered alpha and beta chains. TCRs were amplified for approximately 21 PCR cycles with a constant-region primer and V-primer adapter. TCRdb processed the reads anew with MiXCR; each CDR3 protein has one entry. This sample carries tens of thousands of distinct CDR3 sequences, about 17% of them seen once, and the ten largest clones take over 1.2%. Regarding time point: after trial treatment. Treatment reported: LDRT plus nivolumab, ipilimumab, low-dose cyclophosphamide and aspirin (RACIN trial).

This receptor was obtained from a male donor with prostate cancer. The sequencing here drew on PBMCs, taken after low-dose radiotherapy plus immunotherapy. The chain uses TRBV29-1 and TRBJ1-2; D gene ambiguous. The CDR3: CSGSRGRNYGYTF. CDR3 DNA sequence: TGCAGCGGCTCTCGGGGTCGGAACTATGGCTACACCTTC.